This record looks at one TCR beta chain sequence and its context. Its antigen remains unknown. This entry belongs to a study of OX40 agonist ivuxolimab in advanced cancers. Across the whole study: The patients received agonistic anti-OX40 (CD134) antibody ivuxolimab. Patients receiving dose escalation had hepatocellular carcinoma, melanoma, renal cell or head and neck cancer. Participants averaged approximately 65 years of age (range about 23 to 79) and were 75% to 90% male.

The V gene lost 1 base and the J gene lost 2 bases, with 11 bases spanning the gap. Per the germline V gene, CDR1 is SEHNR and CDR2 is FQNEAQ (reference sequence). The CDR3 has 15 amino acids. The protocol was immunoSEQ multiplex PCR, while the TCRdb copy is restricted to in-frame clones and leaves out a portion. This table holds some 30,000 clones, around 84% found once. Study observations and caveats: There were, on average, more expanded clones in CD8+ T cells than in CD4+.

The sequence was collected from an adult with an advanced solid tumor such as melanoma, head and neck, liver or kidney cancer. The sequenced sample was CD4+ or CD8+ T cells sorted from blood, obtained in a trial of the OX40 agonist ivuxolimab. The chain recombines TRBV7-9 with TRBJ2-5; no reliable D call. For the CDR3, the DNA is TGTGCCAGCAGCTTAGGATTTTCGATTCAAGAGACCCAGTACTTC. This translates into CASSLGFSIQETQYF.